Below are 27 T cell receptor beta chains sequenced from a single sample in a study of cytomegalovirus exposure and HLA in healthy donors. This PCR relied on a set of 60 Vbeta primers and 13 Jbeta primers. Profiled with immunoSEQ multiplex PCR; TCRdb holds only in-frame clones, not every one. This sample carries about 160,000 clones, approximately 80% of them seen once, and the ten largest clones take more than 8%. Input material: PBMCs. The receptors here all came from a male donor in good health and CMV-seropositive.

The rearrangement links TRBV5-1 to TRBJ2-3; 8 bases line up with TRBD2. CDR3 length: 16 amino acids. Germline V gene sequence: CDR1 SGHRS, CDR2 YFSETQ. The ends lost 2 bases at V and 0 bases at J; junction bases unmatched: 5. The CDR3 DNA is TGCGCCAGCAGCTTAGGACTAGCTACTAGCACAGATACGCAGTATTTT. Translated: CASSLGLATSTDTQYF.

The rearrangement uses TRBV28 and TRBJ1-5; D perhaps matches TRBD1 (5 bases). The CDR3 spans 15 residues. V gave up 4 bases and J gave up 4 bases, with 14 bases separating them. CDR1 is MDHEN, CDR2 SYDVKM, per germline. The CDR3 protein is CASSSTAGWNQPQHF. For the CDR3, the DNA is TGTGCCAGCAGTTCCACCGCAGGGTGGAATCAGCCCCAGCATTTT.

The V gene is TRBV10-1, the J gene TRBJ2-1, with 7 positions matching TRBD1. Unmatched junction bases numbered 5, after V lost 5 bases and J lost 4 bases. The CDR3 length is 14 residues. Germline V lookup: CDR1 WNHNN, CDR2 SYGVQD (reference sequence). CDR3 nucleotide sequence: TGCGCCAGCAGTTATGGGACAGAGTACAATGAGCAGTTCTTC. As protein: CASSYGTEYNEQFF.

The rearrangement joins TRBV30 to TRBJ1-4; 8 nucleotides match TRBD1. Germline-derived CDR1 and CDR2 are GTSNPN and SVGIG (reference sequence). Trimming took 5 bases from V and 7 from J; bases not matched to a gene: 9. The CDR3 loop spans 14 amino acids. The CDR3 DNA is TGTGCCTGGGCCCAACAGGGGGAGGGTGAAAAACTGTTTTTT. Translating it yields CAWAQQGEGEKLFF.

The chain carries TRBV5-1 and TRBJ2-1, with D perhaps TRBD2 (6 bases). Trimming removed 0 bases at V and 10 bases at J, with 11 bases between. Germline CDR1 and CDR2: SGHRS and YFSETQ. The CDR3 runs 13 residues. CDR3 in amino acids: CASSLAGTGEQFF. The CDR3 DNA reads TGCGCCAGCAGCTTGGCAGGGACTGGGGAGCAGTTCTTC.

A note on this clone: Different DNA sequences within this sample yield the same CDR3. This chain uses TRBV7-8 with TRBJ2-1, with TRBD2 matching over 7 bases. Germline values: CDR1 SGHVS, CDR2 FQNEAQ. The CDR3 runs 13 residues. The J segment lost 6 bases and the V segment lost 6 bases, leaving 5 bases of the junction unmatched. CDR3 sequence (DNA): TGTGCCAGCAGGGCGGGGGAACGCAATGAGCAGTTCTTC. Translation: CASRAGERNEQFF.

V usage is TRBV6-5 and J usage is TRBJ2-7; 8 positions match TRBD2. The CDR3 spans 15 residues. Germline V gene sequence: CDR1 MNHEY, CDR2 SVGAGI. The V and J ends lost 5 bases and 0 bases, in that order; junction bases with no gene match: 6. The CDR3 DNA reads as TGTGCCAGCAGTAAATTCAGCGGGAGCTCCTACGAGCAGTACTTC. Its protein product is CASSKFSGSSYEQYF.

The chain carries TRBV5-6 and TRBJ1-2; no firm D call. The CDR3 spans 15 residues. Trimming removed 4 bases from V and 2 bases from J, with 15 bases in between. Germline-derived CDR1 and CDR2 are SGHDT and YYEEEE. DNA for the CDR3: TGTGCCAGCAGCCTGGATAGAGGTACAAACTATGGCTACACCTTC. Protein product: CASSLDRGTNYGYTF.

To note about this clone: The junction and the germline gene differ at one end; a read error may be behind it. This chain joins TRBV5-6 and TRBJ2-6; 7 bases line up with TRBD1. CDR3 length: 15 amino acids. CDR1 SGHDT and CDR2 YYEEEE come from the germline V gene. The chain's CDR3 is CASSWDSLGANGLTF. The DNA of the CDR3 is TGTGCCAGCAGCTGGGACAGTTTGGGGGCCAACGGCCTGACTTTC.

The J gene is TRBJ2-7, the V gene TRBV15, with D possibly TRBD1 on 6 matching bases. CDR1 is LNHNV and CDR2 is YYDKDF in the germline V gene (reference sequence). This CDR3 is built from 14 residues. V dropped 1 base and J dropped 4 bases, with 11 bases sitting between them. This chain's CDR3 is CATSRVGQSYEQYF. The CDR3 DNA sequence: TGTGCCACCAGCAGAGTCGGACAGTCTTACGAGCAGTACTTC.

This clone has more than one count but fewer than ten. This chain joins TRBV6-5 and TRBJ2-1, with D uncertain. Germline V CDR1 and CDR2: MNHEY, SVGAGI. V gave up 5 bases and J gave up 6 bases, with 5 bases separating them. The CDR3 sequence is 11 residues long. DNA of the CDR3: TGTGCCAGCAGTAGAGGCAATGAGCAGTTCTTC. It yields the protein CASSRGNEQFF.

The chain carries TRBV15 and TRBJ2-7, with a tentative D call TRBD1 (6 bases). This CDR3 has 15 amino acids. Germline CDR1 reads LNHNV; CDR2 reads YYDKDF (reference sequence). The V end lost 1 base, the J end lost 6 bases, and 16 bases lay between the germline ends. CDR3 coding DNA: TGTGCCACCAGCAGAGCCAGGGGCGTTCGGGGCGAGCAGTACTTC. This sequence encodes CATSRARGVRGEQYF.

The V and J genes are TRBV2 and TRBJ2-5, with 10 bases identical to TRBD2. The J call may be mistaken, given a closer DNA end match to TRBJ2-7. Looked up from germline, CDR1 is SNHLY and CDR2 is FYNNEI. This CDR3 has 13 residues. CDR3 amino acids: CARGSSGSYEQYF. The CDR3 DNA sequence: TGTGCCAGGGGGTCTAGCGGGAGTTACGAGCAGTACTTC.

This chain joins TRBV7-2 and TRBJ1-2; D possibly corresponds to TRBD1 (5 bases). Germline V lookup: CDR1 SGHTA, CDR2 FQGNSA. Trimming shortened V by 1 base and J by 3 bases, and 12 bases separated the two germline ends. The CDR3 consists of 15 residues. The CDR3 reads CASSLVGGSDYGYTF. The CDR3 DNA reads as TGTGCCAGCAGCTTAGTCGGGGGTTCTGACTATGGCTACACCTTC.

This rearrangement joins TRBV4-3 to TRBJ1-2, with D uncertain. Germline V gives CDR1 LGHNA, CDR2 YSLEER. The CDR3 is 15 residues long. Trimming removed 0 bases at V and 1 base at J, with 9 bases between. DNA of the CDR3: TGCGCCAGCAGCCAAGATGACTCCGATAACTATGGCTACACCTTC. Amino acids: CASSQDDSDNYGYTF.

The chain uses TRBV5-1 and TRBJ1-1, with 7 bases aligning to TRBD1. The CDR3 loop spans 15 amino acids. Germline CDR1 reads SGHRS; CDR2 reads YFSETQ. Trimming cost V 3 bases and J 4 bases; bases outside gene matches: 9. The CDR3 DNA follows: TGCGCCAGCAGCTGGGGAAGAGGGGGCGGCACTGAAGCTTTCTTT. The encoded protein is CASSWGRGGGTEAFF.

The gene calls are TRBV5-6 and TRBJ1-4; 10 positions agree with TRBD1. The CDR3 is 15 amino acids. The germline V gene encodes CDR1 SGHDT and CDR2 YYEEEE. V was pared by 5 bases and J by 4 bases, with 5 bases of the junction left unmatched. CDR3 sequence (DNA): TGTGCCAGCAGGCGACAGGGGGCCTATAATGAAAAACTGTTTTTT. This translates into CASRRQGAYNEKLFF.

The chain carries TRBV30 and TRBJ2-7, with 7 bases matching TRBD1. Germline loops: CDR1 GTSNPN, CDR2 SVGIG (reference sequence). The J segment lost 4 bases and the V segment lost 3 bases, leaving 6 bases of the junction unmatched. CDR3 size: 13 residues. CDR3 DNA sequence: TGTGCCTGGAGGGGGGCAGGGGGTTACGAGCAGTACTTC. Translated: CAWRGAGGYEQYF.

The chain employs TRBV5-1 and TRBJ2-7; a weak D match, TRBD1 (6 bases). Germline V gene sequence: CDR1 SGHRS, CDR2 YFSETQ. This CDR3 is 13 amino acids long. The germline V and J ends were trimmed by 3 bases and 4 bases, with 11 bases remaining between them. The CDR3: CASSWDNSYEQYF. CDR3 DNA sequence: TGCGCCAGCAGCTGGGACAACTCGTACGAGCAGTACTTC. Variable domain in full (rest from reference TRBV5-1 and TRBJ2-7): KAGVTQTPRYLIKTRGQQVTLSCSPISGHRSVSWYQQTPGQGLQFLFEYFSETQRNKGNFPGRFSGRQFSNSRSEMNVSTLELGDSALYLCASSWDNSYEQYFGPGTRLTVT.

The rearrangement joins TRBV29-1 to TRBJ1-1; D unclear. This CDR3 has 16 amino acids. Trimming pared 0 bases from V and 1 base from J, leaving 15 bases between. Germline values: CDR1 SQVTM, CDR2 ANQGSEA. CDR3 loop: CSVEDGGVTGNTEAFF. CDR3 nucleotides: TGCAGCGTTGAAGATGGCGGGGTGACCGGGAACACTGAAGCTTTCTTT.

The chain combines TRBV7-9 with TRBJ2-5, with 7 bases fitting TRBD1. The tail of the sequence fits TRBJ2-7 better, so the J call may be wrong. Germline CDR1 reads SEHNR; CDR2 reads FQNEAQ (reference sequence). CDR3 length equals 15 residues. CDR3: CASAIRQGNSYEQYF. CDR3 nucleotide sequence: TGTGCCAGCGCGATTAGACAGGGAAACTCCTACGAGCAGTACTTC.

The chain combines TRBV9 with TRBJ2-7; weak D call: TRBD2 (5 bases). The CDR3 length is 17 residues. CDR1 is SGDLS, CDR2 YYNGEE, per germline. The V and J ends lost 3 bases and 4 bases respectively, with 23 bases between them. The CDR3 reads CASSAPDWSLNRYEQYF. CDR3 coding DNA: TGTGCCAGCAGCGCGCCGGACTGGTCCCTCAACCGTTACGAGCAGTACTTC.

The V call is TRBV7-9, the J call TRBJ2-7; TRBD2 matches at 14 bases. Losses at the gene ends were 5 bases for V and 3 bases for J; bases not matched to a gene: 9. Per germline, CDR1 SEHNR and CDR2 FQNEAQ (reference sequence). The CDR3 consists of 17 residues. CDR3 nucleotides: TGTGCCAGCAGCGGTGGGACTAGCGGGAGAAAAGGCTACGAGCAGTACTTC. Amino acids: CASSGGTSGRKGYEQYF.

This chain links TRBV6-4 with TRBJ2-2; weak D call: TRBD1 (6 bases). The V gene lost 4 bases and the J gene lost 5 bases, with 14 bases spanning the gap. The CDR3 extends over 15 amino acids. Germline V gives CDR1 MRHNA, CDR2 SNTAGT. The CDR3 spells CASSGGHGRTGELFF. CDR3 sequence (DNA): TGTGCCAGCAGTGGGGGGCACGGCCGAACCGGGGAGCTGTTTTTT.

This sequence joins TRBV28 and TRBJ2-5, with 7 bases matching TRBD1. This CDR3 is built from 16 residues. V shed 7 bases, J shed 5 bases, and the junction held 16 bases outside the gene matches. From germline, CDR1 is MDHEN and CDR2 SYDVKM. The CDR3 coding sequence is TGTGCCAGCAACTTCCTCGGACAGGTAACGGCGGAGACCCAGTACTTC. Translated: CASNFLGQVTAETQYF.

The chain is built from TRBV5-6 and TRBJ2-7, with 10 positions matching TRBD2. Germline loops: CDR1 SGHDT, CDR2 YYEEEE. V trimming: 1 base; J trimming: 3 bases; junction bases outside the gene matches: 4. CDR3 length equals 15 residues. For the CDR3, the DNA is TGTGCCAGCAGCTTGTCACTAGCGGGGCGCTACGAGCAGTACTTC. It encodes CASSLSLAGRYEQYF.

The V gene is TRBV27, the J gene TRBJ2-3; 13 bases line up with TRBD2. The CDR3 is made up of 15 amino acids. Per germline, CDR1 MNHEY and CDR2 SMNVEV (reference sequence). The V gene end was trimmed by 7 bases and the J gene end by 8 bases; junction bases not matched to a gene: 9. The CDR3 region is CASTSGTSGMGTQYF. The DNA for the CDR3 is TGTGCCAGCACCTCCGGGACTAGCGGGATGGGTACGCAGTATTTT.